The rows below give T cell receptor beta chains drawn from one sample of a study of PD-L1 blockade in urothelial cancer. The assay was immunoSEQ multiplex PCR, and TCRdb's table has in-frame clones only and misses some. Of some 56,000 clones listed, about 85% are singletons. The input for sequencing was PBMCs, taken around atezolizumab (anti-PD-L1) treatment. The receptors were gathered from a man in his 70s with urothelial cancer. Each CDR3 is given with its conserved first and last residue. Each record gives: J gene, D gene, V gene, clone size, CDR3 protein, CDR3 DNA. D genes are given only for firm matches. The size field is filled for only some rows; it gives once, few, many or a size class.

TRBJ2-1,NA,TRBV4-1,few,CASSQDGSGVYNEQFF,TGCGCCAGCAGCCAAGATGGGAGTGGAGTCTACAATGAGCAGTTCTTC
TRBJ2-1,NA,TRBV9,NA,CASSVGGGGSYNEQFF,TGTGCCAGCAGCGTAGGGGGAGGTGGCTCCTACAATGAGCAGTTCTTC
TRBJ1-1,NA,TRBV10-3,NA,CVSSTGQTTEAFF,TGTGTCTCGAGCACAGGGCAAACCACTGAAGCTTTCTTT
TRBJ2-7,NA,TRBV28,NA,CASSLEAAVYYEQYF,TGTGCCAGCAGTTTGGAGGCCGCGGTCTACTACGAGCAGTACTTC
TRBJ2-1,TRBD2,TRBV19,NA,CASSTLSGVYNEQFF,TGTGCCAGTAGTACGCTGAGCGGGGTTTACAATGAGCAGTTCTTC
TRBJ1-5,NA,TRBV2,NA,CASSVTGQGQPQHF,TGTGCCAGCAGTGTAACAGGGCAGGGACAGCCCCAGCATTTT
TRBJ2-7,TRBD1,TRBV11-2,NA,CASSWTGSYEQYF,TGTGCCAGCAGCTGGACAGGCTCCTACGAGCAGTACTTC
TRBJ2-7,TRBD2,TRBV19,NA,CASSWGTSGSEQYF,TGTGCCAGTAGTTGGGGGACTAGCGGGAGCGAGCAGTACTTC
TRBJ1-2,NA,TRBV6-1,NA,CASSESPGWGYTF,TGTGCCAGCAGTGAATCCCCAGGGTGGGGCTACACCTTC
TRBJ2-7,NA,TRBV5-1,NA,CASSFLDTSYEQYF,TGCGCCAGCAGCTTCCTGGACACTTCCTACGAGCAGTACTTC
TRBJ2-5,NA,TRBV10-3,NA,CAISDRAETQYF,TGTGCCATCAGTGACAGGGCAGAGACCCAGTACTTC
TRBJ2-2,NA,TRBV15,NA,CATSRDRGVELFF,TGTGCCACCAGCAGAGATCGAGGAGTTGAGCTGTTTTTT
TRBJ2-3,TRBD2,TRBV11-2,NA,CASSSGLAGTDTQYF,TGTGCCAGCAGCTCAGGACTAGCGGGCACAGATACGCAGTATTTT
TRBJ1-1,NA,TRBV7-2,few,CASSNRVETEAFF,TGTGCCAGCAGTAACAGGGTGGAGACTGAAGCTTTCTTT
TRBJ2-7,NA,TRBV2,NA,CASSTPASAVYEQYF,TGTGCCAGCAGTACCCCCGCGAGCGCCGTCTACGAGCAGTACTTC
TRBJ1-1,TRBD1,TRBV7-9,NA,CASSRPGTGIVNTEAFF,TGTGCCAGCAGCCGTCCCGGGACAGGGATCGTGAACACTGAAGCTTTCTTT
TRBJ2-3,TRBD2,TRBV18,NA,CASSPSGGSTDTQYF,TGTGCCAGCTCCCCTAGCGGAGGGAGCACAGATACGCAGTATTTT
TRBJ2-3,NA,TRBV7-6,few,CASSSDHRYAYF,TGTGCCAGCAGCTCCGACCACAGATACGCGTATTTT
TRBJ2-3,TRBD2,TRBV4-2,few,CASSQEREGPDTQYF,TGTGCCAGCAGCCAAGAGCGGGAGGGCCCAGATACGCAGTATTTT
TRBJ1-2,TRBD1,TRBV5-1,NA,CASSLGQGALGYTF,TGCGCCAGCAGCTTAGGGCAGGGGGCTCTCGGCTACACCTTC
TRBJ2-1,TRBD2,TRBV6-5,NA,CASSKLAGGPHEQFF,TGTGCCAGCAGTAAACTAGCGGGAGGGCCCCATGAGCAGTTCTTC
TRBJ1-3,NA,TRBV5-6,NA,CASSSPQGKSGNTIYF,TGTGCCAGCAGCTCGCCGCAGGGAAAGTCTGGAAACACCATATATTTT
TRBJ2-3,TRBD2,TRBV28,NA,CASSFLAGPRADTQYF,TGTGCCAGCAGTTTCCTAGCGGGGCCGCGGGCAGATACGCAGTATTTT
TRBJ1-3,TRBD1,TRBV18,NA,CASSPKTGPGNTIYF,TGTGCCAGCTCACCGAAGACAGGGCCCGGAAACACCATATATTTT
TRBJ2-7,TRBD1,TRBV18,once,CASSLGQGPSYEQYF,TGTGCCAGCTCACTAGGACAGGGGCCTTCCTACGAGCAGTACTTC
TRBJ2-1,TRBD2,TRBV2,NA,CASSEGRRESYNEQFF,TGTGCCAGCAGTGAAGGTAGGCGGGAGAGCTACAATGAGCAGTTCTTC
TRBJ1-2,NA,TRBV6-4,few,CASSDGASPYGYTF,TGTGCCAGCAGTGACGGGGCCAGCCCATATGGCTACACCTTC
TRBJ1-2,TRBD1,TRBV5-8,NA,CASIRGRGGYGYTF,TGTGCCAGCATCAGGGGGCGCGGAGGCTATGGCTACACCTTC
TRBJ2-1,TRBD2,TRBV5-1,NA,CASRTTSGVGQQFF,TGCGCCAGCAGGACGACTAGCGGGGTTGGACAGCAGTTCTTC
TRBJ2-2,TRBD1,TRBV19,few,CASSIGGTGYTGELFF,TGTGCCAGTAGTATAGGAGGGACAGGGTACACCGGGGAGCTGTTTTTT
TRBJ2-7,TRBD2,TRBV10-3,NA,CAISSGGVAGGGYEQYF,TGTGCCATCAGTTCTGGGGGCGTAGCGGGAGGTGGGTACGAGCAGTACTTC
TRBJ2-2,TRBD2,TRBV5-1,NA,CASSFGGSNTGELFF,TGCGCCAGCAGCTTCGGGGGGTCGAACACCGGGGAGCTGTTTTTT
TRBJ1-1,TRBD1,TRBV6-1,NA,CASSGYPGQGSTEAFF,TGTGCCAGCAGTGGATATCCGGGACAGGGAAGCACTGAAGCTTTCTTT
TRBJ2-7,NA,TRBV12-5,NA,CASGPGSSYEQYF,TGTGCTAGTGGTCCAGGGTCGTCCTACGAGCAGTACTTC
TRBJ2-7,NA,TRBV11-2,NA,CASSLGPGYYEQYF,TGTGCCAGCAGCCTGGGGCCAGGCTACTACGAGCAGTACTTC
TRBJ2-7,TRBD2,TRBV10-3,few,CAISGGLAGTYEQYF,TGTGCCATCAGCGGTGGACTAGCGGGGACCTACGAGCAGTACTTC
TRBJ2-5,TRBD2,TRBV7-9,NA,CASSSTSGSAWETQYF,TGTGCCAGCAGCTCGACTAGCGGGTCGGCGTGGGAGACCCAGTACTTC
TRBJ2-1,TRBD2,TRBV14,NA,CASSPGLASSYNEQFF,TGTGCCAGCAGCCCCGGACTAGCGAGCTCCTACAATGAGCAGTTCTTC
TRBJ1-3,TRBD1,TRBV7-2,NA,CASSLGQGGGNTIYF,TGTGCCAGCAGCCTGGGACAGGGGGGGGGAAACACCATATATTTT
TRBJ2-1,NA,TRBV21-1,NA,CASSKGASVTSYNEQFF,TGTGCCAGCAGCAAAGGGGCTAGCGTGACATCATACAATGAGCAGTTCTTC
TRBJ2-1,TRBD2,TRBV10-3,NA,CAISDRPSGSDNEQFF,TGTGCCATCAGTGACAGACCTAGCGGGAGCGACAATGAGCAGTTCTTC
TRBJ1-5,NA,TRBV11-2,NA,CASSRTEDSNQPQHF,TGTGCCAGCAGCCGGACGGAGGATAGCAATCAGCCCCAGCATTTT
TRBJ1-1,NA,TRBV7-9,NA,CASSLSAGMLSNTEAFF,TGTGCCAGCAGCTTATCGGCAGGGATGTTATCGAACACTGAAGCTTTCTTT
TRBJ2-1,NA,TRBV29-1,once,CSVDPSYTYNEQFF,TGCAGCGTTGATCCTAGCTATACCTACAATGAGCAGTTCTTC
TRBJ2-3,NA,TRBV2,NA,CASSGSFTDTQYF,TGTGCCAGCAGCGGGAGTTTCACAGATACGCAGTATTTT
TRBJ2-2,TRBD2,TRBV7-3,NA,CASSSSGSGSLFGELFF,TGTGCCAGCAGCTCCTCGGGTAGCGGGAGCTTGTTCGGGGAGCTGTTTTTT
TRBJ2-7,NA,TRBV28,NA,CASSFGGASYEQYF,TGTGCCAGCAGTTTTGGGGGGGCGAGCTACGAGCAGTACTTC
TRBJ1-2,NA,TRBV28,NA,CASNPSDGAGYGYTF,TGTGCCAGCAACCCATCGGACGGGGCGGGGTATGGCTACACCTTC
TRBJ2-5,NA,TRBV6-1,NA,CASSEVPGFQETQYF,TGTGCCAGCAGTGAAGTCCCAGGGTTCCAAGAGACCCAGTACTTC
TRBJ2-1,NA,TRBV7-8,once,CASSLWGDEQFF,TGTGCCAGCAGCCTCTGGGGGGATGAGCAGTTCTTC
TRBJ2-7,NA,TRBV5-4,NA,CASSLVGTDEQYF,TGTGCCAGCAGCTTGGTCGGTACAGACGAGCAGTACTTC